These T cell receptor beta chains were read from a single sample in a study of cytomegalovirus exposure and HLA in healthy donors. Using immunoSEQ multiplex PCR, the repertoire was profiled, and TCRdb retains in-frame clones only, with some absent. The sample has roughly 170,000 clones; around 82% are singletons. Material for sequencing was PBMCs. The receptors stem from a young man in good health and CMV-seronegative. Both conserved end residues are part of each CDR3. D genes are given only for firm matches. Size values are once, few and many counts, or a class for expanded clones, and some rows have none.

TRBJ1-3 | NA | NA | TRBV2 | CASSENLGNTIYF | TGTGCCAGCAGTGAAAATCTTGGAAACACCATATATTTT
TRBJ2-7 | NA | TRBD2 | TRBV5-1 | CASNLGLGPYEQYF | TGCGCCAGCAACTTGGGACTAGGCCCCTACGAGCAGTACTTC
TRBJ2-4 | NA | TRBD1 | TRBV7-9 | CASSSGQPVAKNIQYF | TGTGCCAGCAGCTCGGGACAGCCTGTAGCCAAAAACATTCAGTACTTC
TRBJ2-4 | NA | NA | TRBV6-5 | CASRPGAAKNIQYF | TGTGCCAGCAGACCAGGGGCAGCCAAAAACATTCAGTACTTC
TRBJ1-2 | NA | NA | TRBV5-5 | CASSIRVYGYTF | TGTGCCAGCAGCATCAGGGTCTATGGCTACACCTTC
TRBJ1-6 | NA | NA | TRBV4-1 | CASSLEPGRKVSPLHF | TGCGCCAGCAGCCTTGAACCAGGGAGGAAGGTTTCACCCCTCCACTTT
TRBJ2-1 | medium-sized | TRBD2 | TRBV6-4 | CASSEASGGYNEQFF | TGTGCCAGCAGTGAAGCTAGCGGGGGCTACAATGAGCAGTTCTTC
TRBJ2-3 | once | NA | TRBV2 | CASQQGRSPDTQYF | TGTGCCAGCCAACAGGGCCGAAGCCCAGATACGCAGTATTTT
TRBJ2-3 | NA | TRBD2 | TRBV19 | CASSISAGEGYTQYF | TGTGCCAGTAGTATATCGGCGGGGGAGGGCTATACGCAGTATTTT
TRBJ2-7 | NA | TRBD1 | TRBV5-4 | CASSRGDRDFSYEQYF | TGTGCCAGCAGCCGGGGGGACAGGGACTTCTCCTACGAGCAGTACTTC
TRBJ2-5 | NA | TRBD2 | TRBV11-2 | CASLNPRGGKTQYF | TGTGCCAGCTTAAATCCTCGCGGGGGGAAGACCCAGTACTTC
TRBJ2-3 | NA | NA | TRBV5-4 | CASSLASVTWADTQYF | TGTGCCAGCAGCTTGGCCTCAGTGACATGGGCAGATACGCAGTATTTT
TRBJ2-3 | NA | TRBD2 | TRBV6-1 | CASSDISGGGDTQYF | TGTGCCAGCAGTGATATTAGCGGGGGGGGAGATACGCAGTATTTT
TRBJ1-5 | NA | TRBD1 | TRBV29-1 | CSVTGGADQPQHF | TGCAGCGTAACAGGGGGCGCGGATCAGCCCCAGCATTTT
TRBJ2-7 | NA | TRBD1 | TRBV28 | CASSSLTGPYEQYF | TGTGCCAGCAGTTCCTTGACAGGGCCCTACGAGCAGTACTTC
TRBJ2-2 | NA | TRBD1 | TRBV7-9 | CASPAGQGALWNTGELFF | TGTGCCAGCCCTGCCGGACAGGGGGCATTGTGGAACACCGGGGAGCTGTTTTTT
TRBJ2-7 | NA | NA | TRBV19 | CASSPRQMSYEQYF | TGTGCCAGTAGTCCGCGACAGATGTCCTACGAGCAGTACTTC
TRBJ2-5 | NA | NA | TRBV5-4 | CASSLMGGRETQYF | TGTGCCAGCAGCTTGATGGGGGGGCGTGAGACCCAGTACTTC
TRBJ2-1 | NA | TRBD2 | TRBV4-2 | CASSQDWSGGPNSEQFF | TGTGCCAGCAGCCAAGATTGGTCGGGGGGGCCTAATAGTGAGCAGTTCTTC
TRBJ1-6 | NA | NA | TRBV2 | CASSPGSSYNSPLHF | TGTGCCAGCAGTCCAGGCAGCTCCTATAATTCACCCCTCCACTTT
TRBJ2-7 | once | NA | TRBV6-1 | CASSEWRVEAGEQYF | TGTGCCAGCAGTGAATGGCGGGTGGAGGCGGGCGAGCAGTACTTC
TRBJ2-5 | NA | TRBD2 | TRBV7-2 | CASSFQRGSGETQYF | TGTGCCAGCAGCTTCCAGCGGGGCTCCGGGGAGACCCAGTACTTC
TRBJ2-3 | NA | TRBD2 | TRBV6-6 | CASRPKAGVVTDTQYF | TGTGCCAGCAGACCCAAAGCGGGAGTTGTGACAGATACGCAGTATTTT
TRBJ1-3 | NA | TRBD1 | TRBV20-1 | CSGTGGNTIYF | TGCAGTGGGACAGGGGGAAACACCATATATTTT
TRBJ2-1 | NA | NA | TRBV9 | CASSVDPPRGWDEQFF | TGTGCCAGCAGCGTAGATCCCCCCAGGGGCTGGGATGAGCAGTTCTTC
TRBJ1-1 | NA | NA | TRBV18 | CASSPTRKTEAFF | TGTGCCAGCTCACCGACGCGGAAAACTGAAGCTTTCTTT
TRBJ2-7 | NA | NA | TRBV7-9 | CASSLVKPEQYF | TGTGCCAGCAGCTTAGTCAAACCCGAGCAGTACTTC
TRBJ2-2 | NA | NA | TRBV19 | CATCPQQNTHTGELFF | TGTGCCACCTGTCCCCAACAGAATACCCACACCGGGGAGCTGTTTTTT
TRBJ2-7 | NA | NA | TRBV6-5 | CASSPGTLYEQYF | TGTGCCAGCAGCCCCGGGACACTTTACGAGCAGTACTTC
TRBJ2-7 | NA | NA | TRBV7-3 | CASSSPHPSISHEQYF | TGTGCCAGCAGCTCCCCGCACCCTAGCATAAGCCACGAGCAGTACTTC
TRBJ1-2 | NA | TRBD1 | TRBV18 | CASSPLQGGGRNGYTF | TGTGCCAGCTCACCACTTCAGGGGGGCGGACGCAATGGCTACACCTTC